This T cell receptor beta chain was found in a study of T cells in women clearing cervical HPV infection. Overall study findings and caveats: Richness plus V gene abundances separated cases from controls with AUC 0.8 to 0.85. Cases carried less TRBV6-7 than controls: about 0.1% versus 0.15%.

Assay: immunoSEQ multiplex PCR; the TCRdb copy retains only in-frame clones and omits some. The sample features about 21,000 clones, with 5% to 6.5% in its top ten. Notes on this clone: The antigen is undetermined. The read stops 3 residues short of the end of the CDR3; the missing end is completed from the germline J gene.

Germline CDR1 is LNHDA and CDR2 is SQIVND (reference sequence). V shed 1 base and J shed 7 bases, with 16 bases lying between them. The CDR3 contains 15 residues. The origin of this receptor is a woman between 18 and 75 years old with a cervical HPV16 infection that either progressed to CIN3+ or cleared (not recorded which). Sequencing used blood buffy coat. The chain links TRBV19 to TRBJ1-1, with D possibly matching TRBD1 (6 bases). The CDR3 protein is CASSIGVRGAGEAFF. The sequenced CDR3 bases are TGTGCCAGTAGTATAGGTGTTCGGGGGGCAGGTGAA.